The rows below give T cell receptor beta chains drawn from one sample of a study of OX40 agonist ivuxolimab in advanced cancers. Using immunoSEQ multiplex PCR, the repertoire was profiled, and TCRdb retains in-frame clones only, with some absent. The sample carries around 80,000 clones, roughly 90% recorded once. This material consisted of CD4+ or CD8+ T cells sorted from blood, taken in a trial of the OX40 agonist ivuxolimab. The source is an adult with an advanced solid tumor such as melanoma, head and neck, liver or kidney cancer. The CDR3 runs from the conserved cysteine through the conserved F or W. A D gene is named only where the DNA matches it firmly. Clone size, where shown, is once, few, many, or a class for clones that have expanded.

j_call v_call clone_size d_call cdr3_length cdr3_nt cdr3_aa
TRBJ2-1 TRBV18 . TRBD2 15 TGTGCCAGCTCACCGCCGACTAGCGACCTGGGGGAGCAGTTCTTC CASSPPTSDLGEQFF
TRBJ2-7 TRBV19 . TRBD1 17 TGTGCCAGTAGTATAGGAGCAACGACAGGGCGGTGGGACGAGCAGTACTTC CASSIGATTGRWDEQYF
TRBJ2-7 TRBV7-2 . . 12 TGTGCCAGCGGCTACATGTCCTACGAGCAGTACTTC CASGYMSYEQYF
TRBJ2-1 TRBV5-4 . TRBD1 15 TGTGCCAGCAGCTCCAACGGACAGGGGGTCAATGAGCAGTTCTTC CASSSNGQGVNEQFF
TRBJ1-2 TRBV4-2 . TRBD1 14 TGTGCCAGCAGCCAAGAGGACAGGGGGCTAGGCTACACCTTC CASSQEDRGLGYTF
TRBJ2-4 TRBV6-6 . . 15 TGTGCCAGCAGTTACTCGTTAGAGGCCAAAAACATTCAGTACTTC CASSYSLEAKNIQYF
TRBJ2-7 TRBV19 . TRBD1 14 TGTGCCAGTAGTCCAGGACAGGGTGGCGGCGAGCAGTACTTC CASSPGQGGGEQYF
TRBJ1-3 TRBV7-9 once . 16 TGTGCCAGCAGTTCTACAGGGATTCGCTCTGGAAACACCATATATTTT CASSSTGIRSGNTIYF
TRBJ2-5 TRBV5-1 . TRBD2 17 TGCGCCAGCAGCCAGCAGCCAGCGGGCGGGGGCCAAGAGACCCAGTACTTC CASSQQPAGGGQETQYF
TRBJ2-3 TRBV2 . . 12 TGTGCCAGCACCCGATGGGCAGATACGCAGTATTTT CASTRWADTQYF
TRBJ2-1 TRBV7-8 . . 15 TGTGCCAGCAGCAAGAGGGAGGATCTCTACAATGAGCAGTTCTTC CASSKREDLYNEQFF
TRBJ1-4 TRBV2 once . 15 TGTGCCAGCAGTGTAAGGGGAGTGGCTAATGAAAAACTGTTTTTT CASSVRGVANEKLFF
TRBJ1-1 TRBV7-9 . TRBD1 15 TGTGCCAGCAGCTTACCGGGACAGGGAATCACTGAAGCTTTCTTT CASSLPGQGITEAFF
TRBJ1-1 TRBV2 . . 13 TGTGCCAGCAAAGGAACAGGGTACACTGAAGCTTTCTTT CASKGTGYTEAFF
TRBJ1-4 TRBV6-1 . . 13 TGTGCCAGCCGAGAACAAACTAATGAAAAACTGTTTTTT CASREQTNEKLFF
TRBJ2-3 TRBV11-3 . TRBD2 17 TGTGCCAGCAGCTACTATGCAGCGGGAGGCAGCACAGATACGCAGTATTTT CASSYYAAGGSTDTQYF
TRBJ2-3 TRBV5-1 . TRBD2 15 TGCGCCAGCGGACAGAGCGGGAGGGGCACAGATACGCAGTATTTT CASGQSGRGTDTQYF
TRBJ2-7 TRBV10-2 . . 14 TGCGCCAGCAGTGAGCACGGGGAAGGAGTGGAGCAGTACTTC CASSEHGEGVEQYF
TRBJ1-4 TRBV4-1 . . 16 TGCGCCAGCAGCCAACGCCGGGTGGACGCGGGTGAAAAACTGTTTTTT CASSQRRVDAGEKLFF
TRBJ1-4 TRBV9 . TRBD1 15 TGTGCCAGCAGCGAAGCGACAGGGCTGGGGGAAAAACTGTTTTTT CASSEATGLGEKLFF
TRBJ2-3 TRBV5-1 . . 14 TGCGCCAGCTTCCCCGGGACTCAAACAGATACGCAGTATTTT CASFPGTQTDTQYF
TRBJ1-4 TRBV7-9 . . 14 TGTGCCAGCAGCATCACTACAACTAATGAAAAACTGTTTTTT CASSITTTNEKLFF
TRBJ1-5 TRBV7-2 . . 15 TGTGCCAGCAGCCGTGACAGGCTCAGCAATCAGCCCCAGCATTTT CASSRDRLSNQPQHF
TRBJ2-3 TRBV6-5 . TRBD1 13 TGTGCCAGCAGTCTAGGACAGGGGAATACGCAGTATTTT CASSLGQGNTQYF
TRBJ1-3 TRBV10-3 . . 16 TGTGCCATCAGTGAGCCAATCCAGTTCTCTGGAAACACCATATATTTT CAISEPIQFSGNTIYF
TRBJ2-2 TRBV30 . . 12 TGTGCCTGGGGCCTGGGCGGCGGGGAGCTGTTTTTT CAWGLGGGELFF
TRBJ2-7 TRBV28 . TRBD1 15 TGTGCCAGCAGTCTCCCCGGGACAGTCGCCGGCGAGCAGTACTTC CASSLPGTVAGEQYF
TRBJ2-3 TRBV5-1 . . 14 TGCGCCAGCAGCTTGGAGCTGCGTCCCGATACGCAGTATTTT CASSLELRPDTQYF
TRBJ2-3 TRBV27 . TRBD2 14 TGTGCCAGCACTCTAGGGAGGGCGACAGATACGCAGTATTTT CASTLGRATDTQYF
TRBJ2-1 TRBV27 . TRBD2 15 TGTGCCAGCGGGGGGAGGGGCGGCCCCTGGGATGAGCAGTTCTTC CASGGRGGPWDEQFF
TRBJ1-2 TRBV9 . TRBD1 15 TGTGCCAGCAGCGGCATGGGACAGGGAGACTATGGCTACACCTTC CASSGMGQGDYGYTF
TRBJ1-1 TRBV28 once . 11 TGTGCCAGCAGGCTGAGGGGGGAAGCTTTCTTT CASRLRGEAFF
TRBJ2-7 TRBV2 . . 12 TGTGCCAGCAGGAGAGAAACCTACGAGCAGTACTTC CASRRETYEQYF
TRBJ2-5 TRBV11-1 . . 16 TGTGCCAGCAGCTTAGAAGGGACAAAGAAGGGAGAGACCCAGTACTTC CASSLEGTKKGETQYF
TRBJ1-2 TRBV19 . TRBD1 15 TGTGCCAGTAGTACCTTGAGACAGGGAATCGGCGGCTACACCTTC CASSTLRQGIGGYTF
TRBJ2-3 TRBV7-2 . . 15 TGTGCCAGCAGCTTAGTGGCAGGGGTGACAGATACGCAGTATTTT CASSLVAGVTDTQYF
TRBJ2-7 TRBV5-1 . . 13 TGCGCCAGCAGCTTGGCAGGGAACAACGAGCAGTACTTC CASSLAGNNEQYF
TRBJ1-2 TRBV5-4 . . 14 TGTGCCAGCAGCGGAGGACAGCCTAACTATGGCTACACCTTC CASSGGQPNYGYTF
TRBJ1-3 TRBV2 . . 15 TGTGCCAGCAGTGCAGACAGGCTACCAGGAAACACCATATATTTT CASSADRLPGNTIYF
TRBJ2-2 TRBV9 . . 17 TGTGCCAGCAGCGTAGGTGGGGGAGGTGCGGTCACCGGGGAGCTGTTTTTT CASSVGGGGAVTGELFF
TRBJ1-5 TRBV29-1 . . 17 TGCAGCGTCACCTTTACAGGGACCGGGTATAGCAATCAGCCCCAGCATTTT CSVTFTGTGYSNQPQHF
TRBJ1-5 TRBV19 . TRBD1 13 TGTGCCAGCCGGGACAGGGGAAATCAGCCCCAGCATTTT CASRDRGNQPQHF
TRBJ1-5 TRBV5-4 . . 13 TGTGCCAGCAGCGGGGACATAAATCAGCCCCAGCATTTT CASSGDINQPQHF
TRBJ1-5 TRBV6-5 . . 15 TGTGCCAGCAGTTACTCGGCAGATATCAATCAGCCCCAGCATTTT CASSYSADINQPQHF
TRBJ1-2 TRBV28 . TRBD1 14 TGTGCCAGCAGTTTTGGGACAGCTAACTATGGCTACACCTTC CASSFGTANYGYTF
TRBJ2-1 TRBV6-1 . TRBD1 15 TGTGCCAGCAGCCAAGACAGGGCCGCTCGCAATGAGCAGTTCTTC CASSQDRAARNEQFF
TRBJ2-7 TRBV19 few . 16 TGTGCCAGTAGTATTACTATGGGCGGCGCCTCCTACGAGCAGTACTTC CASSITMGGASYEQYF
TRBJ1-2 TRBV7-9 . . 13 TGTGCCAGCAGCTCGACGGTTGACTATGGCTACACCTTC CASSSTVDYGYTF
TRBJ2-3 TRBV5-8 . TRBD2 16 TGTGCCAGCAGCTCTTCAGCGGGAGGGGGAGCAGATACGCAGTATTTT CASSSSAGGGADTQYF
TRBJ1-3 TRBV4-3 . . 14 TGCGCCAGCAGCCAGGATTCGTCCGGAAACACCATATATTTT CASSQDSSGNTIYF
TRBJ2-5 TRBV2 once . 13 TGTGCCAGCAGTGGCCGACAGCAAGAGACCCAGTACTTC CASSGRQQETQYF
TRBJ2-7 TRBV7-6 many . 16 TGTGCCAGCAGTCCTTCCAGCCAGATCGGAGCCGGCGAGCAGTACTTC CASSPSSQIGAGEQYF
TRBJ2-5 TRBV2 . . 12 TGTGCCAGCAGTACCTTGGGAGAGACCCAGTACTTC CASSTLGETQYF
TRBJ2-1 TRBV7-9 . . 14 TGTGCCAGCACCCCAAGGGTGTTTGGGGGTGAGCAGTTCTTC CASTPRVFGGEQFF
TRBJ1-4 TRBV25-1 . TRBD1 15 TGTGCCAGCAGGGAAACGGGACAGGGGGGTGAAAAACTGTTTTTT CASRETGQGGEKLFF
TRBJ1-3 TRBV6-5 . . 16 TGTGCCAGCAGTTACGAACACGGGTCCTCTGGAAACACCATATATTTT CASSYEHGSSGNTIYF
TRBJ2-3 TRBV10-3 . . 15 TGTGCCATCAGTGCGGGGCAGGGAAGCACAGATACGCAGTATTTT CAISAGQGSTDTQYF